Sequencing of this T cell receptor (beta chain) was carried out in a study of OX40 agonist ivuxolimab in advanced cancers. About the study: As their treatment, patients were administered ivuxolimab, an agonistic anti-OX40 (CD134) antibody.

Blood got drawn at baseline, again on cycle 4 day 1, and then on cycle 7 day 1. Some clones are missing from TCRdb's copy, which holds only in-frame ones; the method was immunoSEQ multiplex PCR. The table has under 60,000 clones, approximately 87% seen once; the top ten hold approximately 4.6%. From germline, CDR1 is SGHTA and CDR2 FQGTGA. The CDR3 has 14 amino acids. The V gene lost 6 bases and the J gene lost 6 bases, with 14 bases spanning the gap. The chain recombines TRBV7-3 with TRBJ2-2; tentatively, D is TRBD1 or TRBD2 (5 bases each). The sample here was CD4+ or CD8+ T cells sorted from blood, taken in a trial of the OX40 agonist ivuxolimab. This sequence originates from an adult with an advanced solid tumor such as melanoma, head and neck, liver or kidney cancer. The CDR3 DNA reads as TGTGCCAGCAGTTACCTTCGGGGCCCCGGGGAGCTGTTTTTT. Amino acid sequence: CASSYLRGPGELFF. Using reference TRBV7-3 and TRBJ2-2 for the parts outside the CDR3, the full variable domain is GAGVSQTPSNKVTEKGKYVELRCDPISGHTALYWYRQSLGQGPEFLIYFQGTGAADDSGLPNDRFFAVRPEGSVSTLKIQRTERGDSAVYLCASSYLRGPGELFFGEGSRLTVL.